This TCR beta chain originates from a study of blood T cell repertoires in COVID-19. TCRdb's copy holds only in-frame clones and misses some; the assay was immunoSEQ multiplex PCR. Of 200,000 to 250,000 clones listed, 75% to 90% are singletons. Enrolled during active infection, Seattle patients were then followed longitudinally. Looked up from germline, CDR1 is MNHEY and CDR2 is SMNVEV (reference sequence). Trimming removed 0 bases from V and 0 bases from J, with 8 bases in between. The CDR3 is 15 amino acids. The clonotype was recovered from a man aged 30-40 years with COVID-19, enrolled during active disease. Sequenced: peripheral blood. This sequence joins TRBV27 and TRBJ1-1; D unresolved. This CDR3 is CASSLSEEMNTEAFF. The DNA for the CDR3 is TGTGCCAGCAGTTTATCAGAGGAAATGAACACTGAAGCTTTCTTT.